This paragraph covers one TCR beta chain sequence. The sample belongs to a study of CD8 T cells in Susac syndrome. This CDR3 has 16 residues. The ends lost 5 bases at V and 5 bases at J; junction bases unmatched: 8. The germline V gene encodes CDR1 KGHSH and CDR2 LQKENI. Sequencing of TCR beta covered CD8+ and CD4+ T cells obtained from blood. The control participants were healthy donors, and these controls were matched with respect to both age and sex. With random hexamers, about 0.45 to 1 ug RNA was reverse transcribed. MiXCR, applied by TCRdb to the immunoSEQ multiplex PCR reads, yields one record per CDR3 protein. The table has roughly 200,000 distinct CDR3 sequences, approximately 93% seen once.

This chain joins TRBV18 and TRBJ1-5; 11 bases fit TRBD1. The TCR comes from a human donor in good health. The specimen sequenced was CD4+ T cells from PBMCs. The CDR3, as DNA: TGTGCCAGCTCAACGTTGGACAGGGGGCTGGATCAGCCCCAGCATTTT. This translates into CASSTLDRGLDQPQHF.